This paragraph covers one T cell receptor (beta chain) sequence. The data were taken from a study of blood T cell repertoires in COVID-19. Across the study: Acute-phase and convalescent COVID-19 samples originated in the United States, Italy and Spain.

From germline, CDR1 is SGHDT and CDR2 YYEEEE. The CDR3 runs 14 residues. The junction had 4 bases not matched to a gene; V was cut back by 4 bases and J by 3 bases. Some clones are missing from TCRdb's copy, which holds only in-frame ones; the method was immunoSEQ multiplex PCR. The sample contains approximately 260,000 clones, about four fifths of which appear only once. The rearrangement links TRBV5-6 to TRBJ1-5; 7 bases align to TRBD1. Sequences were obtained from peripheral blood. The clonotype was recovered from an elderly woman with acute or convalescent COVID-19. The CDR3 sequence: CASSLTGVNQPQHF. The DNA of the CDR3 is TGTGCCAGCAGCCTTACAGGGGTCAATCAGCCCCAGCATTTT.